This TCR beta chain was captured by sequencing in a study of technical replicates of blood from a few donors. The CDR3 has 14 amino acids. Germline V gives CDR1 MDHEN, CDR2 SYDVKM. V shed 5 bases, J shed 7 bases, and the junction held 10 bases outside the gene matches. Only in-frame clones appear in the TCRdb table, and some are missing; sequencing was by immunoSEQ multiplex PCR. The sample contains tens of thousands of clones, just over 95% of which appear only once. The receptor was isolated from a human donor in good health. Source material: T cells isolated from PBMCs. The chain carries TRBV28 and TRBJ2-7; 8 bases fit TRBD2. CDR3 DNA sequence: TGTGCCAGCAGTCTCAGTGCAGCGGGAGATGAGCAGTACTTC. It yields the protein CASSLSAAGDEQYF.